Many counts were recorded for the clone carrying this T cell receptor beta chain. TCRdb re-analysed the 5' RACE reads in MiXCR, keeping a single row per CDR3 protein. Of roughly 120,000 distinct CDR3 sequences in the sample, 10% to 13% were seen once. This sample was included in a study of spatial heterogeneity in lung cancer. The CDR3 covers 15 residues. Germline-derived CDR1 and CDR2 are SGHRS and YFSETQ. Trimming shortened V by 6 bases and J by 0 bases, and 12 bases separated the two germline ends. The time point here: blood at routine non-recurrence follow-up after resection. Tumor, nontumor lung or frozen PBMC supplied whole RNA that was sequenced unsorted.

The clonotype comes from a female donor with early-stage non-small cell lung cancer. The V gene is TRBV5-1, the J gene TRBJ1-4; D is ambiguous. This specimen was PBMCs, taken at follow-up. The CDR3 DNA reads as TGCGCCAGCAAGTCTAGGACTACAACTAATGAAAAACTGTTTTTT. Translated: CASKSRTTTNEKLFF. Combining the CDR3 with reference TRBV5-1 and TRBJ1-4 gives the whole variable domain KAGVTQTPRYLIKTRGQQVTLSCSPISGHRSVSWYQQTPGQGLQFLFEYFSETQRNKGNFPGRFSGRQFSNSRSEMNVSTLELGDSALYLCASKSRTTTNEKLFFGSGTQLSVL.